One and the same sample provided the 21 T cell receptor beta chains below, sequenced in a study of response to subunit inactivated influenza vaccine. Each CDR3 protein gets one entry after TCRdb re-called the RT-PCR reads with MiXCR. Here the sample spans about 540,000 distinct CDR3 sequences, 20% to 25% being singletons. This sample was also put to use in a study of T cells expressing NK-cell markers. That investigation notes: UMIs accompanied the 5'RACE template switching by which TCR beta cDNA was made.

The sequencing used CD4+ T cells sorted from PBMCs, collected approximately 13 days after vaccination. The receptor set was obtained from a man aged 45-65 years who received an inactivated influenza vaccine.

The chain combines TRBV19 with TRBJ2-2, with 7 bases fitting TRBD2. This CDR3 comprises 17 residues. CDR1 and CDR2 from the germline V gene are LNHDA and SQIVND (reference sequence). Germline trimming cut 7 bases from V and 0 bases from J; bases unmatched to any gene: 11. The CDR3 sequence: CASKSWGRATNTGELFF. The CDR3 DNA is TGTGCCAGTAAGAGTTGGGGGAGGGCCACGAACACCGGGGAGCTGTTTTTT.

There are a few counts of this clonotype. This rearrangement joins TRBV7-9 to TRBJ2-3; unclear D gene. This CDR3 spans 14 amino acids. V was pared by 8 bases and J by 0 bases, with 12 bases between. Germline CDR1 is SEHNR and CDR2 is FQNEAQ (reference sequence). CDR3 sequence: CASGSITSTDTQYF. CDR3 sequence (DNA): TGTGCCAGCGGATCGATAACTAGCACAGATACGCAGTATTTT.

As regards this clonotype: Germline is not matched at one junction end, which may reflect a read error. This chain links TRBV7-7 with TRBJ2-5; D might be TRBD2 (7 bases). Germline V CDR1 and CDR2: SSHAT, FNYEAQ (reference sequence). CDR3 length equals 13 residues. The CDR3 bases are TGTGCTAGCAGCGGACTAGGGGGAGAGACCCAGTACTTC. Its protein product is CASSGLGGETQYF.

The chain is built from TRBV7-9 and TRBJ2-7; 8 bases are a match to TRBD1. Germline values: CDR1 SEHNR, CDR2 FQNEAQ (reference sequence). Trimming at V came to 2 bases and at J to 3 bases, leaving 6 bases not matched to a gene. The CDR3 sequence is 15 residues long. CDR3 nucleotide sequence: TGTGCCAGCAGCTTAAGATACAGGGGGGACTACGAGCAGTACTTC. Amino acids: CASSLRYRGDYEQYF.

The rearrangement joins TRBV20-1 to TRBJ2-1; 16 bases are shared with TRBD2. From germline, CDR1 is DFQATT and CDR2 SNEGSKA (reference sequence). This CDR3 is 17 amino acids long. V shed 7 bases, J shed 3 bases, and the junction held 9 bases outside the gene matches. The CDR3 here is CSVRGGTSGRVYNEQFF. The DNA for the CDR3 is TGCAGTGTCCGAGGAGGGACTAGCGGGAGGGTCTACAATGAGCAGTTCTTC.

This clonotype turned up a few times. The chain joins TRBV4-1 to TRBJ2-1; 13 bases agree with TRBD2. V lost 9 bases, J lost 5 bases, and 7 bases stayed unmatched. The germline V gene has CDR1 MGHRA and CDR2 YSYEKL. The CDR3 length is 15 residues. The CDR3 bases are TGCGCCAGTCGACTAGCGGGGGGCCATAACAATGAGCAGTTCTTC. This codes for CASRLAGGHNNEQFF.

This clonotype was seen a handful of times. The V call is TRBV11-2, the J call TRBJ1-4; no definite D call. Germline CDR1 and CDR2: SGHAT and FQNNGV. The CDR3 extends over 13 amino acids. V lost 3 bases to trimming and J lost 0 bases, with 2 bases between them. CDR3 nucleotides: TGTGCCAGCAGCTTTACAACTAATGAAAAACTGTTTTTT. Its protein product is CASSFTTNEKLFF.

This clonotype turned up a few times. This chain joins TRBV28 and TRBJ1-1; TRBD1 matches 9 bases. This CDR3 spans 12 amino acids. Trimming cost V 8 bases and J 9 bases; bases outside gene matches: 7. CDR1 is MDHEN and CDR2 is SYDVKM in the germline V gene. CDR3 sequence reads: CASPRTGGKAFF. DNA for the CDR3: TGTGCCAGCCCACGCACAGGGGGCAAAGCTTTCTTT.

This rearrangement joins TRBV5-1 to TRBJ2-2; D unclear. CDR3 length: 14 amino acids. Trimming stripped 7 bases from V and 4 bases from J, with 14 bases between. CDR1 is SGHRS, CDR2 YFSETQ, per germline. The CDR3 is CASALGQVTGELFF. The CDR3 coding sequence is TGCGCCAGCGCCCTAGGGCAGGTCACCGGGGAGCTGTTTTTT.

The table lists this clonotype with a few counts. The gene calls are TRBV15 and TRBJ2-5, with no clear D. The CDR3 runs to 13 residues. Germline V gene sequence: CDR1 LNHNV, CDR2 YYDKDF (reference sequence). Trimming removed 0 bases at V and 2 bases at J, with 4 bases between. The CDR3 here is CATSREQQETQYF. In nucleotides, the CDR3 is TGTGCCACCAGCAGAGAACAGCAAGAGACCCAGTACTTC.

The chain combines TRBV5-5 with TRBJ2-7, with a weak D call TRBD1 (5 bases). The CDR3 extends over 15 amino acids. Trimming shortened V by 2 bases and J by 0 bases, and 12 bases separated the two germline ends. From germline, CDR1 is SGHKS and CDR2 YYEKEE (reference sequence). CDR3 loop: CASSFGHIPSYEQYF. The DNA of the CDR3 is TGTGCCAGCAGCTTCGGACACATTCCCTCCTACGAGCAGTACTTC.

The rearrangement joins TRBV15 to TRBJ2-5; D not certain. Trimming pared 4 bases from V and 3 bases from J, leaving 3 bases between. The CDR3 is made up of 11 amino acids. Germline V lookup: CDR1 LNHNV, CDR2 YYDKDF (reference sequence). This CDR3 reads CATSTEETQYF. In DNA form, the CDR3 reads TGTGCCACCAGCACTGAAGAGACCCAGTACTTC.

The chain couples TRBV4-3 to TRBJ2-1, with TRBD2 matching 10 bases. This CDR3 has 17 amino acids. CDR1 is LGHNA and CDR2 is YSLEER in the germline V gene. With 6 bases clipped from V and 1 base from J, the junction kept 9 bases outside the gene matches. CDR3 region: CASRPHSGGISYNEQFF. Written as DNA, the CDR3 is TGCGCCAGCAGACCACATAGCGGGGGGATTTCCTACAATGAGCAGTTCTTC.

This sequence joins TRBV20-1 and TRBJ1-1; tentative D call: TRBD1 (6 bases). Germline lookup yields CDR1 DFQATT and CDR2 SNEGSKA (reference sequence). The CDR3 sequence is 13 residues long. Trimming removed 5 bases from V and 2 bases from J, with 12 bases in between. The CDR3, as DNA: TGCAGTGCTTCCGACAGGATAAACACTGAAGCTTTCTTT. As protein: CSASDRINTEAFF.

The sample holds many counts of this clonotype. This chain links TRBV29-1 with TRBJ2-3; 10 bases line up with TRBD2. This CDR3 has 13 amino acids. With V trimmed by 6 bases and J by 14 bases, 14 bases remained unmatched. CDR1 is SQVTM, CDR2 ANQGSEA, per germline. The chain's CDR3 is CSVLLAGQRVPYF. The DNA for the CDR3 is TGCAGCGTACTACTAGCGGGGCAACGGGTGCCGTATTTT.

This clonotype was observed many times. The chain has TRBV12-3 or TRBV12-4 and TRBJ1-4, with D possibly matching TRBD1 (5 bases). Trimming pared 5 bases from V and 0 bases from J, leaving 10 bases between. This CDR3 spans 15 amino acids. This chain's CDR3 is CASSVGGATNEKLFF. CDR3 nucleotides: TGTGCCAGCAGTGTCGGAGGGGCAACTAATGAAAAACTGTTTTTT.

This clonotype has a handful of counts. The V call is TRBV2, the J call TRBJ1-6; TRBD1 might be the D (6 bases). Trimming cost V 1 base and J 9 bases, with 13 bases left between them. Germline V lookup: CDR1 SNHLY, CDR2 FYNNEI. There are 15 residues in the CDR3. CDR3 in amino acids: CASSEGGRGGSPLHF. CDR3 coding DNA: TGTGCCAGCAGTGAAGGGGGCAGGGGCGGTTCACCCCTCCACTTT.

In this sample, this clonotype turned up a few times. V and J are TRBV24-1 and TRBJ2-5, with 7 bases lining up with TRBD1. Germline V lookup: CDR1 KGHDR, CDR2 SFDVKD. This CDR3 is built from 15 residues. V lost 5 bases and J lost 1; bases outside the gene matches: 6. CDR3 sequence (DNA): TGTGCCACCAGTGCGGCCGGGACAGTCCAAGAGACCCAGTACTTC. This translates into CATSAAGTVQETQYF.

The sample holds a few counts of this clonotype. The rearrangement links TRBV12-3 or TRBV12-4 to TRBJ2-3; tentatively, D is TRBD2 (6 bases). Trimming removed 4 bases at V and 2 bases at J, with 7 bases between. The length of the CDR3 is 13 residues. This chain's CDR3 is CASSWDFTDTQYF. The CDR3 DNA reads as TGTGCCAGCAGTTGGGACTTCACAGATACGCAGTATTTT.

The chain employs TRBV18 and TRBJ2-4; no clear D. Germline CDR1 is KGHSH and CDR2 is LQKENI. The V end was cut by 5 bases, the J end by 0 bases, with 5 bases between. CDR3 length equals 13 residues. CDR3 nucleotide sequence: TGTGCCAGCTCAACGGCAGCCAAAAACATTCAGTACTTC. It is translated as CASSTAAKNIQYF.

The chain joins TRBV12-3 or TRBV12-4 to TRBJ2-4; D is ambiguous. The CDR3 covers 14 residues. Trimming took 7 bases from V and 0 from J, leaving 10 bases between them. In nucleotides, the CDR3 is TGTGCCAGCACCACGGACCTAGCCAAAAACATTCAGTACTTC. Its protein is CASTTDLAKNIQYF.